The clone carrying this T cell receptor beta chain has at least ten counts. Amplification from RNA transcripts yielded the TCR beta CDR3 regions. HTBI primers were employed in first-round RT-PCR, then a second-round multiplex PCR followed. TCRdb recomputed calls from the multiplex PCR reads with MiXCR, one row per CDR3 protein. The data contain about 400,000 distinct CDR3 sequences, about 18% of them seen just once; the ten biggest clones take up 1.5% to 2%. The data were taken from a study of Graves' ophthalmopathy and Graves' hyperthyroidism. Overall study: Peripheral blood (taken before any treatment) was collected at initial diagnosis.

Per germline, CDR1 SGHTA and CDR2 FQGNSA. The CDR3 sequence is 13 residues long. V lost 3 bases, J lost 5 bases, and 10 bases lay in between. Diagnostic conclusions were grounded in clinical symptoms, serum thyroxine, TRAb, thyroid ultrasound and orbital computed tomography. Out of 7.5 to 10 ml of fresh peripheral blood, PBMCs were obtained. The V gene is TRBV7-2, the J gene TRBJ2-5; D not resolved. The sample was peripheral blood. This clonotype originated in a woman aged 18-29 years with Graves' ophthalmopathy. CDR3 nucleotides: TGTGCCAGCAGCTTTGGTAGCTTGGAGACCCAGTACTTC. Translated, it gives CASSFGSLETQYF.